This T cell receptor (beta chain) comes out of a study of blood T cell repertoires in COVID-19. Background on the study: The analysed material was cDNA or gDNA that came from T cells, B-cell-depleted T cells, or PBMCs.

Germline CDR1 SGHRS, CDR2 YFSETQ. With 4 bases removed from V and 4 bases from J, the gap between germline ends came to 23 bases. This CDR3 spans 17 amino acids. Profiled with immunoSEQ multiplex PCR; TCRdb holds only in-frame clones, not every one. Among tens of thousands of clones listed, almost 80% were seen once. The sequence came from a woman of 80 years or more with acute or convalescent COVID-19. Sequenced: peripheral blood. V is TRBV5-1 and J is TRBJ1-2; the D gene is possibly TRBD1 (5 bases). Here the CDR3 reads CASSPQPGGLGSYGYTF. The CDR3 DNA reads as TGCGCCAGCAGCCCTCAACCCGGGGGACTCGGATCCTATGGCTACACCTTC.